This is a list of T cell receptor beta chains from one sample in a study of human T cells and chemical hapten exposure. TCRdb passed the RACE reads through MiXCR, listing each CDR3 protein once. The sample yields 79,000 or so distinct CDR3 sequences, approximately 32% seen once. Sample: whole blood, taken in connection with sensitization to the hapten diphenylcyclopropenone (DPC). These receptors originate from a man aged 35 to 55 with alopecia areata. Some clones in this sample may be carry-over from other donors' samples. The CDR3 runs from the conserved cysteine through the conserved F or W. Each record gives: CDR3 protein, CDR3 DNA, clone size, D gene, J gene, V gene. D genes are given only for firm matches. Clone size is given for some rows only: seen once, a few or many times, or a class if the clone is expanded.

CASATDGTGELFF	TGTGCCAGTGCGACGGACGGCACCGGGGAGCTGTTTTTT	-	-	TRBJ2-2	TRBV19
CSVLIQYNEQFF	TGCAGCGTTTTGATTCAGTACAATGAGCAGTTCTTC	few	-	TRBJ2-1	TRBV29-1
CASSIRGNSNQPQHF	TGTGCCAGTAGTATAAGGGGGAACAGCAACCAGCCCCAGCATTTT	-	-	TRBJ1-5	TRBV19
CASSYQKGSNQPQHF	TGTGCCAGCAGTTACCAGAAGGGAAGCAATCAGCCCCAGCATTTT	-	-	TRBJ1-5	TRBV6-5
CASSPDRKNTEAFF	TGTGCCAGCTCACCTGACAGGAAGAACACTGAAGCTTTCTTT	few	-	TRBJ1-1	TRBV18
CASSQTSGATDTQYF	TGCGCCAGCAGCCAAACTAGCGGGGCCACAGATACGCAGTATTTT	-	TRBD2	TRBJ2-3	TRBV4-3
CASRLQGISNQPQHF	TGTGCCAGCAGACTACAGGGAATTAGCAATCAGCCCCAGCATTTT	-	-	TRBJ1-5	TRBV28
CAWSRPGLASFNEQFF	TGTGCCTGGAGTCGCCCGGGACTAGCGAGTTTCAATGAGCAGTTCTTC	few	TRBD2	TRBJ2-1	TRBV30
CASSPTARGLFTDTQYF	TGTGCCAGTAGTCCAACCGCCAGGGGGCTCTTCACAGATACGCAGTATTTT	few	TRBD1	TRBJ2-3	TRBV19
CASSEIANLEYEQYF	TGTGCCAGCAGTGAAATAGCCAATTTGGAATACGAGCAGTACTTC	few	-	TRBJ2-7	TRBV2
CASSVSNTETFF	TGTGCCAGCAGTGTTTCCAACACTGAAACTTTCTTT	-	-	TRBJ1-1	TRBV2
CASSLGDRYQPQHF	TGTGCCAGCAGTTTAGGGGACAGGTATCAGCCCCAGCATTTT	-	TRBD1	TRBJ1-5	TRBV28
CASESSGSRAEQYF	TGTGCCAGCGAGTCGAGCGGGAGTCGGGCCGAGCAGTACTTC	-	TRBD2	TRBJ2-7	TRBV6-2/TRBV6-3
CSVGQSSEGYTF	TGCAGCGTGGGACAGTCAAGTGAGGGCTACACCTTC	-	TRBD1	TRBJ1-2	TRBV29-1
CATSRGTGENQPQHF	TGTGCCACCAGCAGAGGGACAGGGGAAAATCAGCCCCAGCATTTT	few	TRBD1	TRBJ1-5	TRBV15
CASSRRDYSYEQYF	TGTGCCAGCTCCCGACGGGACTACAGCTACGAGCAGTACTTC	-	TRBD2	TRBJ2-7	TRBV18
CATSDPTGVEGNEQFF	TGTGCCACCAGTGATCCGACAGGGGTGGAGGGCAATGAGCAGTTCTTC	-	TRBD1	TRBJ2-1	TRBV24-1
CASSDVLPTQYF	TGTGCCAGCAGTGACGTACTACCCACGCAGTATTTT	-	-	TRBJ2-3	TRBV6-1
CSVTQDSTDTQYF	TGCAGCGTTACTCAGGATAGCACAGATACGCAGTATTTT	-	-	TRBJ2-3	TRBV29-1
CASSPPGTGHTGELFF	TGTGCCAGCAGCCCTCCCGGGACAGGGCACACCGGGGAGCTGTTTTTT	-	TRBD1	TRBJ2-2	TRBV6-2/TRBV6-3
CASSYSQVNTIYF	TGTGCCAGCAGTTACTCCCAAGTAAACACCATATATTTT	few	-	TRBJ1-3	TRBV6-5
CASSYSISSGNTIYF	TGTGCCAGCAGTTACTCGATCAGCTCTGGAAACACCATATATTTT	-	-	TRBJ1-3	TRBV6-5
CASSPDGRNQPQHF	TGTGCCAGCTCACCCGACGGGCGCAATCAGCCCCAGCATTTT	few	-	TRBJ1-5	TRBV18
CASSSSQRGQYF	TGTGCCAGCAGTTCGAGTCAGCGGGGGCAGTACTTC	-	TRBD2	TRBJ2-7	TRBV12-3/TRBV12-4
CASSAGENEKLFF	TGTGCCAGCAGCGCAGGAGAAAATGAAAAACTGTTTTTT	-	-	TRBJ1-4	TRBV9
CASSPIPVNPVGEQYF	TGTGCCAGCAGCCCGATTCCCGTAAACCCCGTAGGGGAGCAGTACTTC	-	-	TRBJ2-7	TRBV7-9
CASSLGSQVNEQYF	TGTGCCAGCAGCTTAGGGTCCCAGGTCAACGAGCAGTACTTC	-	-	TRBJ2-7	TRBV7-9
CASSSTGNGYTF	TGCGCCAGCAGCTCAACGGGTAATGGCTACACCTTC	few	-	TRBJ1-2	TRBV5-1
CASSPPGLPNEKLFF	TGTGCCAGCAGCCCACCGGGACTCCCTAATGAAAAACTGTTTTTT	-	-	TRBJ1-4	TRBV7-9
CATSEGTTNYNEQFF	TGTGCCACCAGTGAAGGGACAACGAATTACAATGAGCAGTTCTTC	-	-	TRBJ2-1	TRBV24-1
CASSGPNQETQYF	TGTGCCAGCAGTGGACCGAACCAAGAGACCCAGTACTTC	few	-	TRBJ2-5	TRBV25-1
CASSSLEVAKNIQYF	TGTGCCAGCAGTTCTCTTGAAGTAGCCAAAAACATTCAGTACTTC	-	-	TRBJ2-4	TRBV12-3/TRBV12-4
CSARPATEAFF	TGCAGTGCCCGTCCGGCGACTGAAGCTTTCTTT	-	-	TRBJ1-1	TRBV20-1
CASSKSGQKNIQYF	TGTGCCAGCAGTAAATCGGGACAAAAAAACATTCAGTACTTC	-	-	TRBJ2-4	TRBV6-2/TRBV6-3
CASRRTSGINEQFF	TGTGCCAGCAGAAGGACTAGCGGGATCAATGAGCAGTTCTTC	-	TRBD2	TRBJ2-1	TRBV28
CASRGQRDSGANVLTF	TGTGCCAGCAGGGGACAGCGGGACTCTGGGGCCAACGTCCTGACTTTC	-	-	TRBJ2-6	TRBV28
CASSFSGAGVENEQFF	TGCGCCAGCAGCTTCTCGGGGGCGGGAGTGGAAAATGAGCAGTTCTTC	medium-sized	-	TRBJ2-1	TRBV5-1
CATAEQGVKSGANVLTF	TGTGCCACCGCAGAACAGGGGGTTAAATCGGGGGCCAACGTCCTGACTTTC	-	TRBD1	TRBJ2-6	TRBV10-3
CSAPGLRTSGSEQYF	TGCAGTGCTCCTGGTCTCAGGACTAGCGGATCCGAGCAGTACTTC	few	TRBD2	TRBJ2-7	TRBV20-1
CASSTTQGITEAFF	TGTGCCAGCAGCACCACACAGGGGATCACTGAAGCTTTCTTT	few	TRBD1	TRBJ1-1	TRBV7-2
CASSSIAGTDTQYF	TGTGCCAGCAGTTCCATCGCCGGGACAGATACGCAGTATTTT	-	-	TRBJ2-3	TRBV6-2/TRBV6-3
CASRTGGAHEKLFF	TGTGCCAGCAGAACAGGGGGCGCGCATGAAAAACTGTTTTTT	-	TRBD1	TRBJ1-4	TRBV6-5